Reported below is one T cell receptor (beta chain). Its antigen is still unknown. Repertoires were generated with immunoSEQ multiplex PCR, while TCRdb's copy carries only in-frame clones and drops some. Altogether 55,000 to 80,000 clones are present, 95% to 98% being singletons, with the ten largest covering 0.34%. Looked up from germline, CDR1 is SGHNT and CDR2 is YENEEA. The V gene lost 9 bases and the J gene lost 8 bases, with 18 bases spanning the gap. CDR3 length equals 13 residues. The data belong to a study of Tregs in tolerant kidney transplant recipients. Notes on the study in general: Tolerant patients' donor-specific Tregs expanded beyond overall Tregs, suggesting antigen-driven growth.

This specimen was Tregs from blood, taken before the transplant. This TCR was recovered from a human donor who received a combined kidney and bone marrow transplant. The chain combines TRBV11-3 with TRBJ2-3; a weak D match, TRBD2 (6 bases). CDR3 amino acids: CASQGGVRGTQYF. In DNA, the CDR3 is TGTGCCAGTCAAGGCGGGGTTAGGGGTACGCAGTATTTT.